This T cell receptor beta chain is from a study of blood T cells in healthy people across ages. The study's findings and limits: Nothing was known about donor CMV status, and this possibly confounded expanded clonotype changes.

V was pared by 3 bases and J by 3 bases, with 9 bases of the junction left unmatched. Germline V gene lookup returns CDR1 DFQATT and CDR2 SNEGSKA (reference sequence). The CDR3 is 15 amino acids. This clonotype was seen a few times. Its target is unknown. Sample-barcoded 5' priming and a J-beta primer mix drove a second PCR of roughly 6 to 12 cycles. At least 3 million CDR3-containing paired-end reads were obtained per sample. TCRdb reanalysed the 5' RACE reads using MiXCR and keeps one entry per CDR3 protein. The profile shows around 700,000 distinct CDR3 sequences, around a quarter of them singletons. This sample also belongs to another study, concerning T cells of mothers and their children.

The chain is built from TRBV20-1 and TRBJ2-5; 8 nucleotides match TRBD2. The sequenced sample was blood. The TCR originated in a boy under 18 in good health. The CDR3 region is CSARDLRRGEETQYF. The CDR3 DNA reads TGCAGTGCTAGGGATCTTCGGCGGGGGGAAGAGACCCAGTACTTC.